The source of this TCR beta chain is a study of T cell responses to AZD1222 COVID-19 vaccine. Study at large: Second doses were pooled across both intervals (about 4 or about 12 weeks).

Points from the study as a whole: It was only after the peak T cell response that any repertoires were sampled. Just six or seven AZD1222 recipients tested seropositive at baseline.

Method: immunoSEQ multiplex PCR; TCRdb's copy keeps in-frame clones and lacks some. The sample has about 140,000 clones, about 90% seen once; the top ten hold under 2.5%. The count of this clone is one. Its antigen is still unknown. V was clipped by 4 bases and J by 2 bases, with 15 bases between them. There are 15 residues in the CDR3. Germline V CDR1 and CDR2: LGHDT, YNNKEL (reference sequence). This clonotype was obtained from an adult in good health. The material sequenced was peripheral blood, taken on day 0 of AZD1222 vaccination. This sequence joins TRBV3-1 (or the pseudogene TRBV3-2) and TRBJ2-7, with D perhaps assigned TRBD1 or TRBD2 (5 bases each). The CDR3 region is CASSPFGTGPYEQYF. CDR3 sequence (DNA): TGTGCCAGCAGCCCCTTTGGGACCGGACCCTACGAGCAGTACTTC.